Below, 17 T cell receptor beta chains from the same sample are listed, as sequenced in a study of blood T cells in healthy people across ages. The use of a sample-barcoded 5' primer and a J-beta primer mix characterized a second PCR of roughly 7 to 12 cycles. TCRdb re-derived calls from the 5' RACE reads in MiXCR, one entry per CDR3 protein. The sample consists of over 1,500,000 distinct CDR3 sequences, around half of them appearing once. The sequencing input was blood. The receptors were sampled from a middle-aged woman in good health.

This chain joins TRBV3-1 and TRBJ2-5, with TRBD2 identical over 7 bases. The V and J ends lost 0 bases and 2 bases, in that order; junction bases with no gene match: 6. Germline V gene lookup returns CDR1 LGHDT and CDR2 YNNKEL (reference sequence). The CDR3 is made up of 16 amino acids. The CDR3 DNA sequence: TGTGCCAGCAGCCAAGAGGGAGGGTCGGGGCAAGAGACCCAGTACTTC. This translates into CASSQEGGSGQETQYF.

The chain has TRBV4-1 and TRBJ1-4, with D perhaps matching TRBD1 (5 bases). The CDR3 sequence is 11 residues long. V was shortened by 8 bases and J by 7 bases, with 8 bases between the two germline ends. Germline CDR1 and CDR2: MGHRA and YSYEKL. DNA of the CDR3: TGCGCCAGCGAGCAGGGTGAAAAACTGTTTTTT. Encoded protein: CASEQGEKLFF.

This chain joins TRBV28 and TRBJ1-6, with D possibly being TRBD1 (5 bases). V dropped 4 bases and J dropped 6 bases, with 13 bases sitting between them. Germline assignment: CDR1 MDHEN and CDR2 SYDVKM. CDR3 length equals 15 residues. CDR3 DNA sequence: TGTGCCAGCAGTTGGGCGCGGGACGGTAATTCACCCCTCCACTTT. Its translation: CASSWARDGNSPLHF.

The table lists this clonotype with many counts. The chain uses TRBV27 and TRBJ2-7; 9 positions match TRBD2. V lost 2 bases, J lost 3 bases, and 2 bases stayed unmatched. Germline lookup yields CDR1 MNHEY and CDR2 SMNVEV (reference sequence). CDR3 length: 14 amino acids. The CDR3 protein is CASSLAGGDYEQYF. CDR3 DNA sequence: TGTGCCAGCAGTTTAGCGGGGGGGGACTACGAGCAGTACTTC.

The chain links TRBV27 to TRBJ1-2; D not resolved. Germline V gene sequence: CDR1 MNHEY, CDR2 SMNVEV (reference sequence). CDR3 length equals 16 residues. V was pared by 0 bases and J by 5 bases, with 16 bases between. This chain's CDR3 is CASSLSSSDLGYGYTF. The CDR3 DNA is TGTGCCAGCAGTTTATCGTCGAGTGACTTGGGGTATGGCTACACCTTC.

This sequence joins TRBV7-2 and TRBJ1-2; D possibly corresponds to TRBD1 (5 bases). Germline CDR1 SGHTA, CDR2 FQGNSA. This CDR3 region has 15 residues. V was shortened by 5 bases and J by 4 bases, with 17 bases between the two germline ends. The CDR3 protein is CASSGAGPLGYGYTF. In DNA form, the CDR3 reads TGTGCCAGCAGCGGCGCAGGGCCCCTTGGCTATGGCTACACCTTC.

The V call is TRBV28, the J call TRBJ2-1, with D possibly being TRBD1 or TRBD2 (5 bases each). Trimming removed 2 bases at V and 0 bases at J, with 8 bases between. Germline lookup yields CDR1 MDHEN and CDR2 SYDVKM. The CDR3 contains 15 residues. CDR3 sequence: CASSLRDRSYNEQFF. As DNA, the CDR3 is TGTGCCAGCAGTTTAAGGGACCGCTCCTACAATGAGCAGTTCTTC.

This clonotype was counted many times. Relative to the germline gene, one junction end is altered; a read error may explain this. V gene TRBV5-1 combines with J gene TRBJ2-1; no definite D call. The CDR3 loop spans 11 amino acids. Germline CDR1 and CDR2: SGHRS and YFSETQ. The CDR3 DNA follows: TGTGCCAGCAGTTTCGGCAATGAGCAGTTCTTC. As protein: CASSFGNEQFF. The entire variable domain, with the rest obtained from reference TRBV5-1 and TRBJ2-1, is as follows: KAGVTQTPRYLIKTRGQQVTLSCSPISGHRSVSWYQQTPGQGLQFLFEYFSETQRNKGNFPGRFSGRQFSNSRSEMNVSTLELGDSALYLCASSFGNEQFFGPGTRLTVL.

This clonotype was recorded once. The DNA for the CDR3 is TGTGCCAGCAGACCAAGGGACAGAGACTTCGAGACCCAGTACTTC. Encoded protein: CASRPRDRDFETQYF. The chain has TRBV12-3 or TRBV12-4 and TRBJ2-5, with TRBD1 matching 7 bases. J lost 5 bases, V lost 6 bases, and 12 bases had no gene match. The CDR3 contains 15 residues.

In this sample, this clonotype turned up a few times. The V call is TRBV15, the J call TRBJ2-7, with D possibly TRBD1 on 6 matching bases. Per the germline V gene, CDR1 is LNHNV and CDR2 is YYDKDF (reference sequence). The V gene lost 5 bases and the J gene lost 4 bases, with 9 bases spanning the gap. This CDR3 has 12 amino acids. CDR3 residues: CATSLDRYEQYF. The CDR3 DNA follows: TGTGCCACCAGCCTGGACAGATACGAGCAGTACTTC. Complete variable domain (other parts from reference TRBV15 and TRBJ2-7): DAMVIQNPRYQVTQFGKPVTLSCSQTLNHNVMYWYQQKSSQAPKLLFHYYDKDFNNEADTPDNFQSRRPNTSFCFLDIRSPGLGDTAMYLCATSLDRYEQYFGPGTRLTVT.

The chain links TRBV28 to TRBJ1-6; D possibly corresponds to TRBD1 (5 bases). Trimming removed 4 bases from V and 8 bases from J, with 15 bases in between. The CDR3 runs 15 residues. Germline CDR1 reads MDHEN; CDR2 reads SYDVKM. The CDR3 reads CASSSRTGGDSPLHF. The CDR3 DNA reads TGTGCCAGCAGTTCCCGGACCGGAGGGGATTCACCCCTCCACTTT.

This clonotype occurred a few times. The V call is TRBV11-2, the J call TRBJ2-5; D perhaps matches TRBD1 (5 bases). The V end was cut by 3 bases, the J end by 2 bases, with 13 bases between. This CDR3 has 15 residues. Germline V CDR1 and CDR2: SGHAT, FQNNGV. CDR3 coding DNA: TGTGCCAGCAGCTTGGGGCCCTCTCCACAAGAGACCCAGTACTTC. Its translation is CASSLGPSPQETQYF. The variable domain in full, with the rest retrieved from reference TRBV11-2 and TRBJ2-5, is EAGVAQSPRYKIIEKRQSVAFWCNPISGHATLYWYQQILGQGPKLLIQFQNNGVVDDSQLPKDRFSAERLKGVDSTLKIQPAKLEDSAVYLCASSLGPSPQETQYFGPGTRLLVL.

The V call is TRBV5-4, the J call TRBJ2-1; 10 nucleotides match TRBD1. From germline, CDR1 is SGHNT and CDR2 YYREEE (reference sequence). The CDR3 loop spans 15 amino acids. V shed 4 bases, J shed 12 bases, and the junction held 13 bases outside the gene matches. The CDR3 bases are TGTGCCAGCAGCACCGGACAGGGGGTGAGGGGGAGGCAGTTCTTC. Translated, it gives CASSTGQGVRGRQFF.

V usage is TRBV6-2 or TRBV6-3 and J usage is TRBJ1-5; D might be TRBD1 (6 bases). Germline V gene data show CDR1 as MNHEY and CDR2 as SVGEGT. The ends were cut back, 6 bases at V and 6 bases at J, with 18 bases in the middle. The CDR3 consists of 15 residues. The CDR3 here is CASRNRRGAGQPQHF. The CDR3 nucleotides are TGTGCCAGCAGAAATCGACGGGGGGCGGGTCAGCCCCAGCATTTT.

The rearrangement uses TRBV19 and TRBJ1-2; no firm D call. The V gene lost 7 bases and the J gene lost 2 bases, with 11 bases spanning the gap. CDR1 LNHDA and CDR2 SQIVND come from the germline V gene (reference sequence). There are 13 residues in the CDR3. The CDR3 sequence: CASTKASNYGYTF. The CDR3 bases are TGTGCCAGTACGAAAGCGTCGAACTATGGCTACACCTTC.

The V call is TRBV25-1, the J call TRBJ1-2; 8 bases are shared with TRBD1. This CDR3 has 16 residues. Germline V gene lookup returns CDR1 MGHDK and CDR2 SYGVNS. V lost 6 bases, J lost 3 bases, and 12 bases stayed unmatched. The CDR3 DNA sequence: TGTGCCAGCAGCGCTATCCGGGACAGGCGAGACTATGGCTACACCTTC. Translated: CASSAIRDRRDYGYTF.

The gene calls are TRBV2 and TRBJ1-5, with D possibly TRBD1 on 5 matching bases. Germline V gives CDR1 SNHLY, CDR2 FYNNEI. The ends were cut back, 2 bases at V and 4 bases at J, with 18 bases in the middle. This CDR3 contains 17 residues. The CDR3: CASSESQGAPGNQPQHF. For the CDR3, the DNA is TGTGCCAGCAGTGAAAGTCAGGGCGCGCCCGGAAATCAGCCCCAGCATTTT.